This T cell receptor beta chain was sequenced for a study of blood T cell repertoires in COVID-19. Study as a whole: Both acute and convalescent COVID-19 samples were obtained from the United States, Italy and Spain. In each case, the material was cDNA or gDNA derived from T cells, B-cell-depleted T cells, or PBMCs.

This clone was detected a few times. In the original analysis: Reference gene primers were amplified, and this amplification served to estimate nucleated cell counts. Profiled with immunoSEQ multiplex PCR; TCRdb holds only in-frame clones, not every one. The V and J calls and clone size come from that table; D and trimming were worked out from the DNA. The profile shows some 160,000 clones, 70% to 90% of them singletons. The germline V and J ends were trimmed by 5 bases and 2 bases, with 15 bases remaining between them. The germline gives CDR1 SGHAT, CDR2 FQNNGV. This CDR3 spans 15 amino acids. Each recovered donor of Cohort 3 presented with two negative PCRs, clearance, or symptom resolution.

This TCR was sampled from a woman in her 40s who had recovered from COVID-19. The source material was PBMCs or T cells enriched from blood (not recorded which). The rearrangement links TRBV11-2 to TRBJ2-5; D perhaps matches TRBD2 (5 bases). CDR3 in DNA: TGTGCCAGCAGCCCGGGCGGGCCGGGGCAAGAGACCCAGTACTTC. Amino acid sequence: CASSPGGPGQETQYF. The full variable domain, with the rest looked up from reference TRBV11-2 and TRBJ2-5, is EAGVAQSPRYKIIEKRQSVAFWCNPISGHATLYWYQQILGQGPKLLIQFQNNGVVDDSQLPKDRFSAERLKGVDSTLKIQPAKLEDSAVYLCASSPGGPGQETQYFGPGTRLLVL.